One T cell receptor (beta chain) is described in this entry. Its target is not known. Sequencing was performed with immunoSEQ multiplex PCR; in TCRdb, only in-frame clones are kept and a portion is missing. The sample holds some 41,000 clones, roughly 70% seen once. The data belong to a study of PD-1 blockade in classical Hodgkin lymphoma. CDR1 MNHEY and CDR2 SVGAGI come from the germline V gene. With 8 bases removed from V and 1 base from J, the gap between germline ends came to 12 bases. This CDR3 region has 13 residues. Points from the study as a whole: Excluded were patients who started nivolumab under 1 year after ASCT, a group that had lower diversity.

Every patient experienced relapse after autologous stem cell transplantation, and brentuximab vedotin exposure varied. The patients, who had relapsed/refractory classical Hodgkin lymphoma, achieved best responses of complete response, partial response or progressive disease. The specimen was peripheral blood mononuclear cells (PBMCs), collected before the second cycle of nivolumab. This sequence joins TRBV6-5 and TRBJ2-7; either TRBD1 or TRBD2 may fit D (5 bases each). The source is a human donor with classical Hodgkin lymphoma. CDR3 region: CASGLTESYEQYF. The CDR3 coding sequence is TGTGCCAGCGGACTGACAGAGTCCTACGAGCAGTACTTC.